This TCR beta chain was sequenced in a study of blood T cell repertoires in COVID-19. Study in general: Whether acute or convalescent, the COVID-19 samples came from the United States, Italy and Spain. Sample material is recorded as cDNA or gDNA derived from T cells, B-cell-depleted T cells, or PBMCs.

J was trimmed by 1 base and V by 1 base; bases with no gene match: 5. Germline values: CDR1 SGHRS, CDR2 YFSETQ. The CDR3 extends over 16 amino acids. Authors' processing steps: Amplification from reference gene primers served as the basis for estimated nucleated cell counts. Measured with immunoSEQ multiplex PCR; TCRdb has only the in-frame clones, and not every one. From that table come the V and J calls and clone size; the DNA was used to work out D and trimming. The sample carries about 120,000 clones, 75% to 90% recorded once. Sequences were obtained from peripheral blood. The rearrangement uses TRBV5-1 and TRBJ1-1; 9 positions agree with TRBD1. The receptor was derived from a man between 65 and 85 years old with active or convalescent COVID-19. The CDR3 region is CASSLTGTGTNTEAFF. The CDR3 region has the DNA TGCGCCAGCAGCTTGACCGGGACAGGGACGAACACTGAAGCTTTCTTT.